One sample yielded the 3 T cell receptor beta chains listed below, sequenced in a study of cytomegalovirus exposure and HLA in healthy donors. The PCR was carried out with 60 Vbeta primers and 13 Jbeta primers. Profiling relied on immunoSEQ multiplex PCR, and the TCRdb table lists in-frame clones only, not all of them. The sample consists of approximately 190,000 clones, more than 80% of them appearing once. The sample consisted of PBMCs. The receptors here all came from a woman in her fifties or sixties in good health and CMV-seropositive.

This clone was counted once. The rearrangement uses TRBV5-1 and TRBJ1-4, with TRBD1 matching over 9 bases. J lost 5 bases, V lost 4 bases, and 3 bases had no gene match. Germline lookup yields CDR1 SGHRS and CDR2 YFSETQ. The CDR3 runs 14 residues. Here the CDR3 DNA reads TGCGCCAGCAGCGCTGGACAGGGGAATGAAAAACTGTTTTTT. Residues: CASSAGQGNEKLFF. The full variable domain, rest sourced from reference TRBV5-1 and TRBJ1-4, is KAGVTQTPRYLIKTRGQQVTLSCSPISGHRSVSWYQQTPGQGLQFLFEYFSETQRNKGNFPGRFSGRQFSNSRSEMNVSTLELGDSALYLCASSAGQGNEKLFFGSGTQLSVL.

This clone appeared once. The chain carries TRBV7-9 and TRBJ2-7; 9 nucleotides match TRBD1. CDR1 is SEHNR and CDR2 is FQNEAQ in the germline V gene (reference sequence). V shed 5 bases and J 3 bases; nucleotides not matched to a gene: 5. The CDR3 consists of 14 residues. In nucleotides, the CDR3 is TGTGCCAGCAGCGCCGACAGGGGGAGCTACGAGCAGTACTTC. Its translation: CASSADRGSYEQYF.

The table lists this clone with a count of one. The chain couples TRBV2 to TRBJ1-3; the D gene is possibly TRBD1 (6 bases). Germline lookup yields CDR1 SNHLY and CDR2 FYNNEI. V was trimmed by 2 bases and J by 4 bases, leaving 9 bases between them. The CDR3 contains 14 residues. As DNA, the CDR3 is TGTGCCAGCAGTGAACAGGGGTCCGGAAACACCATATATTTT. Its protein product is CASSEQGSGNTIYF.